This T cell receptor (beta chain) comes out of a study of response to subunit inactivated influenza vaccine. General study findings and limits: Each seasonal influenza vaccination, the authors suggested, recruits few new T cells.

TCRdb called the RT-PCR reads again in MiXCR, with one record for every CDR3 protein. In the table there are 450,000 to 600,000 distinct CDR3 sequences, 6.5% to 8% of which are singletons. This clonotype was seen more than once but under ten times. Its specificity is not known. Between the trimmed V and J ends, which lost 3 bases and 4 bases, there was a span of 7 bases. This CDR3 spans 13 amino acids. The germline V gene has CDR1 WSHSY and CDR2 SAAADI. Sample: PBMCs from blood, taken roughly 24 months after vaccination. This TCR was recovered from a man between 50 and 75 years old who received an inactivated influenza vaccine. The chain employs TRBV10-2 and TRBJ2-1; possibly TRBD1 for D (5 bases). The CDR3 spells CASSEQVYNEQFF. The CDR3 region has the DNA TGCGCCAGCAGTGAACAGGTTTACAATGAGCAGTTCTTC.